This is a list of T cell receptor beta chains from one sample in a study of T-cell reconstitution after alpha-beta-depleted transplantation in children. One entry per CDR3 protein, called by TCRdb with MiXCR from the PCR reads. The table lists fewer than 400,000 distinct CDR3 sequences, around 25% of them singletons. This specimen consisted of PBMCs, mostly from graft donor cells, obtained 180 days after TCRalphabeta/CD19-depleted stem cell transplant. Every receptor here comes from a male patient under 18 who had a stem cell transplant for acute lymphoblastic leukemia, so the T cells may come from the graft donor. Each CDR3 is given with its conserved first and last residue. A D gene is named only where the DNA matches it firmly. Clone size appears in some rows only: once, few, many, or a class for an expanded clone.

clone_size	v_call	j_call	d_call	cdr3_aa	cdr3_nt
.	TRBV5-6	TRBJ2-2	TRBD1	CASSLWDRAKTGELFF	TGTGCCAGCAGCTTGTGGGACAGGGCTAAAACCGGGGAGCTGTTTTTT
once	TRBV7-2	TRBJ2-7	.	CASSFGEPTTYEQYF	TGTGCCAGCAGCTTCGGGGAGCCAACAACGTACGAGCAGTACTTC
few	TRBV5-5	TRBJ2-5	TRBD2	CASSLVGTSFQETQYF	TGTGCCAGCAGCTTGGTCGGGACTAGCTTCCAAGAGACCCAGTACTTC
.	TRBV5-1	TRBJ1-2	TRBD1	CASSQLDRGSYGYTF	TGCGCCAGCAGCCAATTAGACAGGGGGTCCTATGGCTACACCTTC
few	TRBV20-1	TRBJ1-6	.	CSARSGPGDSPLHF	TGCAGTGCTAGAAGCGGGCCGGGTGATTCACCCCTCCACTTT
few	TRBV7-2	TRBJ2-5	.	CASSLVVAGQETQYF	TGTGCCAGCAGCTTAGTTGTGGCGGGACAAGAGACCCAGTACTTC
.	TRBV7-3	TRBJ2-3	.	CASSFYATDSTDTQYF	TGTGCCAGCAGCTTTTATGCCACAGACAGCACAGATACGCAGTATTTT
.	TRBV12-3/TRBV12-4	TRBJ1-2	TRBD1	CASITVGQGYRYGYTF	TGTGCCAGCATTACAGTAGGACAGGGGTATAGGTATGGCTACACCTTC
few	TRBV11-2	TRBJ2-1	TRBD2	CASSGGTSAQNEQFF	TGTGCCAGCAGCGGCGGGACTAGCGCCCAGAATGAGCAGTTCTTC
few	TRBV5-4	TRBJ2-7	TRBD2	CASSNGTSTRIYEQYF	TGTGCCAGCAGCAACGGGACTAGTACTCGGATCTACGAGCAGTACTTC
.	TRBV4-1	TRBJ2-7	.	CASSQVVIPRSSYEQYF	TGCGCCAGCAGCCAAGTCGTCATTCCGAGGAGCTCCTACGAGCAGTACTTC
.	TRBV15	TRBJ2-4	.	CATSRGATTLAKNIQYF	TGTGCCACCAGCAGAGGGGCTACAACCCTAGCCAAAAACATTCAGTACTTC
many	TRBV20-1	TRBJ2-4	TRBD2	CSAGLANIQYF	TGCAGTGCCGGACTAGCGAACATTCAGTACTTC
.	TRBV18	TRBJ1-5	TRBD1	CASSRGQGNQPQHF	TGTGCCAGCTCACGGGGACAGGGTAATCAGCCCCAGCATTTT
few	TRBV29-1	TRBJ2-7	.	CSAVKGPYEQYF	TGCAGCGCTGTGAAGGGCCCCTACGAGCAGTACTTC
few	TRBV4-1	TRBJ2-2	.	CASSQPPRNTGELFF	TGCGCCAGCAGCCAACCACCGAGAAACACCGGGGAGCTGTTTTTT
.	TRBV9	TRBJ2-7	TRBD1	CASSEGQGRNEQYF	TGTGCCAGCAGCGAGGGACAGGGTAGAAACGAGCAGTACTTC
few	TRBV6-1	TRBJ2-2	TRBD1	CASRGQGAANTGELFF	TGTGCCAGCAGGGGACAGGGGGCCGCGAACACCGGGGAGCTGTTTTTT
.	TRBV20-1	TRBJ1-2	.	CSARFYREEDYGYTF	TGCAGTGCTAGATTCTACAGGGAGGAGGACTATGGCTACACCTTC
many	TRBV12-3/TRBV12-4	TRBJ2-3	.	CASSFLVSTDTQYF	TGTGCCAGCAGTTTCCTAGTAAGCACAGATACGCAGTATTTT
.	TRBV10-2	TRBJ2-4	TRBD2	CASSWTSGRERRINRYF	TGCGCCAGCAGTTGGACTAGCGGGAGAGAGCGGCGTATAAACCGGTACTTC
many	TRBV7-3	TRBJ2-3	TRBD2	CASSRRTSGRRGLTDTQYF	TGTGCCAGCAGCCGCCGGACTAGCGGGAGGCGGGGGCTCACAGATACGCAGTATTTT
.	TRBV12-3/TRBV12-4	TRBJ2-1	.	CASSLAIGSRDTNSKFMHFF	TGTGCCAGCAGTTTAGCGATAGGGTCTCGGGACACAAATTCCAAATTTATGCATTTCTTC
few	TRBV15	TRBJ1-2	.	CATSWPRDGYTF	TGTGCCACCAGCTGGCCCAGAGATGGCTACACCTTC
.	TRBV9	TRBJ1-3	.	CASSVAGFRNTIYF	TGTGCCAGCAGCGTAGCAGGGTTCAGAAACACCATATATTTT
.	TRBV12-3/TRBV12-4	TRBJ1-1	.	CASSLFSWGDWTEAFF	TGTGCCAGCAGTTTATTCTCTTGGGGGGACTGGACTGAAGCTTTCTTT
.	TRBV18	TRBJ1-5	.	CASSPVKDRNQPQHF	TGTGCCAGCTCACCGGTCAAAGACCGCAATCAGCCCCAGCATTTT
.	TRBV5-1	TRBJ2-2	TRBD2	CASSFRLAEAKANTGELFF	TGCGCCAGCAGCTTTAGACTAGCGGAGGCGAAAGCGAACACCGGGGAGCTGTTTTTT
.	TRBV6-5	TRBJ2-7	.	CASSYREPRVSYEQYF	TGTGCCAGCAGTTACAGGGAACCCAGGGTCTCCTACGAGCAGTACTTC
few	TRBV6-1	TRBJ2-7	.	CASSVHGVEEYF	TGTGCCAGCAGTGTCCACGGGGTAGAAGAGTACTTC
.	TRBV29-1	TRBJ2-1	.	CSVDSGSRHEQFF	TGCAGCGTTGATTCAGGCAGCAGGCATGAGCAGTTCTTC
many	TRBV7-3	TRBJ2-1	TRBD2	CASSRTSISYNEQFF	TGTGCCAGCAGCCGGACTAGTATTAGCTACAATGAGCAGTTCTTC
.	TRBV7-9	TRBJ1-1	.	CASSPSNLNTEAFF	TGTGCCAGCAGCCCCAGCAATTTGAACACTGAAGCTTTCTTT
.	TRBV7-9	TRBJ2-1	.	CASSLGGTPYNEQFF	TGTGCCAGCAGCTTAGGCGGGACCCCCTACAATGAGCAGTTCTTC
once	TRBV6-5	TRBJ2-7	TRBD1	CASSYSGQLYEQYF	TGTGCCAGCAGTTACTCGGGACAGTTATACGAGCAGTACTTC
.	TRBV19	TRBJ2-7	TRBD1	CASSPGQSFEQYF	TGTGCCAGTTCGCCGGGACAGAGCTTCGAGCAGTACTTC
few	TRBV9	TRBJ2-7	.	CASSPGAPYEQYF	TGTGCCAGCAGTCCAGGGGCCCCCTACGAGCAGTACTTC
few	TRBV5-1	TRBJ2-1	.	CASSRDSKNLNEQFF	TGCGCCAGCAGCCGAGACAGCAAAAACCTCAATGAGCAGTTCTTC